The rows below give T cell receptor beta chains drawn from one sample of a study of CD8 T cells in Susac syndrome. TCRdb reanalysed the immunoSEQ multiplex PCR reads using MiXCR and keeps one entry per CDR3 protein. The sample lists some 96,000 distinct CDR3 sequences; roughly 94% were seen once. Sequencing was done on a sample of CD4+ T cells from PBMCs. The source is a human donor with Susac syndrome. CDR3s include the opening cysteine and the closing phenylalanine or tryptophan. The D gene is left open where the match is weak.

CSAPRSALDNYGYTF,-,TRBJ1-2,TRBV20-1
CASRTLGANVLTF,-,TRBJ2-6,TRBV3-1
CASRRTLLLGEQYF,-,TRBJ2-7,TRBV6-1
CAIRFSTGWDSPLHF,-,TRBJ1-6,TRBV21-1
CASSYTRTANYGYTF,-,TRBJ1-2,TRBV6-5
CASSLGGRNQPQHF,-,TRBJ1-5,TRBV7-9
CATTDRETQYF,-,TRBJ2-5,TRBV24-1
CASSSRTGYQETQYF,TRBD1,TRBJ2-5,TRBV28
CASSFTGGSYNEQFF,TRBD1,TRBJ2-1,TRBV7-3
CASSQVPAEPQHF,-,TRBJ1-5,TRBV3-1
CSVARDIDSGANVLTF,-,TRBJ2-6,TRBV29-1
CSVRQGTSNQPQHF,TRBD1,TRBJ1-5,TRBV20-1
CASSFPQGKHEQYF,-,TRBJ2-7,TRBV7-2
CSARATGPGYTF,-,TRBJ1-2,TRBV20-1
CAWTPGGGNRQPQHF,-,TRBJ1-5,TRBV30
CASSDGGGNAEAFF,-,TRBJ1-1,TRBV6-4
CASQSYGYTF,-,TRBJ1-2,TRBV2
CASSIRGRDYGYTF,-,TRBJ1-2,TRBV19
CAWSLDKNTEAFF,-,TRBJ1-1,TRBV30
CASSKTGAGKLFF,TRBD1,TRBJ1-4,TRBV14
CASSLASTAYNEQFF,-,TRBJ2-1,TRBV7-9
CASSPGDSGKYF,-,TRBJ2-3,TRBV5-1
CASSFPSRGINTGELFF,-,TRBJ2-2,TRBV11-2
CASSDTGVGYTF,-,TRBJ1-2,TRBV2
CASSRRDGNYGYTF,-,TRBJ1-2,TRBV11-2
CASSRGKGAEAFF,-,TRBJ1-1,TRBV11-2
CATSKAGRRSNQPQHF,-,TRBJ1-5,TRBV15
CSAKEGPSQPQHF,-,TRBJ1-5,TRBV20-1
CSARVTGLAEQFF,-,TRBJ2-1,TRBV20-1
CASSLGGGRSNEQFF,-,TRBJ2-1,TRBV3-1
CAWSLSGTRNQPQHF,-,TRBJ1-5,TRBV30
CASSLARGRTEAFF,TRBD1,TRBJ1-1,TRBV5-1
CASSSSGGGVYEQYF,TRBD2,TRBJ2-7,TRBV7-2
CASSDTIGNYGYTF,-,TRBJ1-2,TRBV19
CGSRDRSDTQYF,TRBD1,TRBJ2-3,TRBV2
CASSPSGGGRGEQYF,-,TRBJ2-7,TRBV18
CSATRTSNEQFF,TRBD2,TRBJ2-1,TRBV20-1
CASSSQGARYNEQFF,TRBD1,TRBJ2-1,TRBV11-2
CSVGRGLNTEAFF,-,TRBJ1-1,TRBV29-1
CSARDPGGRGETQYF,TRBD2,TRBJ2-5,TRBV20-1
CASSVDPGDTQYF,-,TRBJ2-3,TRBV9
CASSDPGLGLEAFF,-,TRBJ1-1,TRBV6-5
CASSFGGAHTQYF,TRBD2,TRBJ2-3,TRBV12-3/TRBV12-4
CASSQDSPDTQYF,-,TRBJ2-3,TRBV5-6